The 9 T cell receptor beta chains given below trace back to one sample, sequenced in a study of CD8 T cells in ankylosing spondylitis. Using its own MiXCR run on the 5' RACE reads, TCRdb lists one record per CDR3 protein. The sample lists about 150,000 distinct CDR3 sequences, 25% to 35% occurring once. Material for sequencing was synovial fluid, either unsorted or a sorted T cell fraction (not recorded which). The receptors here all came from a male donor with ankylosing spondylitis.

This clonotype has at least ten counts. The chain couples TRBV12-3 or TRBV12-4 to TRBJ1-4; D unresolved. The CDR3 is 13 amino acids. Trimming removed 4 bases from V and 8 bases from J, with 11 bases in between. The CDR3 DNA reads as TGTGCCAGCAGTTACGCGGGAGGGGAAAAACTGTTTTTT. Amino acid sequence: CASSYAGGEKLFF.

This clonotype turned up a few times. The chain is built from TRBV6-5 and TRBJ1-1; 11 positions match TRBD1. The CDR3 extends over 15 amino acids. V shed 1 base and J 6 bases; nucleotides not matched to a gene: 4. Germline CDR1 MNHEY, CDR2 SVGAGI. This CDR3 reads CASSYYGQGASEAFF. The CDR3 nucleotides read TGTGCCAGCAGTTACTACGGACAGGGGGCATCTGAAGCTTTCTTT.

This clonotype was seen a few times. V and J are TRBV5-1 and TRBJ2-1; D is uncertain. The length of the CDR3 is 13 residues. V was pared by 0 bases and J by 9 bases, with 10 bases between. Germline values: CDR1 SGHRS, CDR2 YFSETQ. As DNA, the CDR3 is TGCGCCAGCAGCTTGGTTCCGGGTAGTGAGCAGTTCTTC. It encodes CASSLVPGSEQFF.

This clonotype was seen ten or more times. The chain is built from TRBV29-1 and TRBJ2-1; D tentatively reads TRBD1 or TRBD2 (5 bases each). The V end was cut by 0 bases, the J end by 7 bases, with 10 bases between. Germline loops: CDR1 SQVTM, CDR2 ANQGSEA. There are 13 residues in the CDR3. DNA of the CDR3: TGCAGCGTTGAAGATCTTTGGGGGAATGAGCAGTTCTTC. It encodes CSVEDLWGNEQFF.

CDR3 DNA: TGCAGCGTTGAGCATGGGACAGGGCCCTACAATGAGCAGTTCTTC. Encoded protein: CSVEHGTGPYNEQFF. The chain carries TRBV29-1 and TRBJ2-1; 9 bases map to TRBD1. Germline V gene lookup returns CDR1 SQVTM and CDR2 ANQGSEA. The CDR3 runs to 15 residues. The V segment lost 3 bases and the J segment 2 bases; nucleotides outside the gene matches: 5.

The chain uses TRBV12-3 or TRBV12-4 and TRBJ2-7; D not resolved. V was cut by 4 bases and J by 2 bases, with 9 bases left in between. There are 13 residues in the CDR3. As DNA, the CDR3 is TGTGCCAGCAGTTGGTCCAGGCCCTACGAGCAGTACTTC. It encodes CASSWSRPYEQYF.

This clonotype was observed many times. V gene TRBV30 combines with J gene TRBJ2-3, with unresolved D. Trimming took 3 bases from V and 2 from J, leaving 12 bases between them. This CDR3 is 14 amino acids long. Germline V gene data show CDR1 as GTSNPN and CDR2 as SVGIG (reference sequence). CDR3 DNA sequence: TGTGCCTGGAGCCTCCAAGTGTCCACAGATACGCAGTATTTT. Translated, it gives CAWSLQVSTDTQYF.

This clonotype was seen ten or more times. V usage is TRBV6-5 and J usage is TRBJ1-1; 10 bases are shared with TRBD1. This CDR3 spans 15 amino acids. The V gene's germline CDR1 is MNHEY and CDR2 SVGAGI. After removal of 4 bases from V and 5 bases from J, the junction contained 7 bases not matched to a gene. CDR3 nucleotide sequence: TGTGCCAGCAGTTCGAGAGACAGGGGGCAGACTGAAGCTTTCTTT. Translating gives CASSSRDRGQTEAFF.

The gene calls are TRBV9 and TRBJ1-4; 9 bases are a match to TRBD1. The junction had 6 bases not matched to a gene; V was cut back by 3 bases and J by 6 bases. CDR1 and CDR2 (germline): SGDLS, YYNGEE. The CDR3 extends over 15 amino acids. In DNA form, the CDR3 reads TGTGCCAGCAGCGATGGGACAGGGCGGCATGAAAAACTGTTTTTT. Translation: CASSDGTGRHEKLFF.